This T cell receptor beta chain was found in a study of cytomegalovirus exposure and HLA in healthy donors. Findings and limits, study-wide: The study designated 150 or so TCR beta chains cytomegalovirus-associated.

The PCR had 60 Vbeta and 13 Jbeta primers. Sequencing used immunoSEQ multiplex PCR; TCRdb keeps in-frame clones, though not all of them. The profile shows more than 140,000 clones, roughly 75% of them singletons. A few counts support this clone. Its antigen remains unidentified. Trimming shortened V by 0 bases and J by 10 bases, and 12 bases separated the two germline ends. CDR3 size: 13 residues. CDR1 is MGHRA and CDR2 is YSYEKL in the germline V gene. This TCR derives from a man aged 40-55 years in good health and CMV-seronegative. The genes are TRBV4-1 and TRBJ1-1; D not certain. Input material: PBMCs. The CDR3 sequence is CASSQEGSTRAFF. The DNA of the CDR3 is TGCGCCAGCAGCCAAGAGGGCAGCACACGAGCTTTCTTT.